These T cell receptor beta chains were read from a single sample in a study of Graves' ophthalmopathy and Graves' hyperthyroidism. TCRdb re-called the multiplex PCR reads through MiXCR, storing one row per CDR3 protein. Altogether 170,000 or so distinct CDR3 sequences are present, just under 40% being singletons, with the ten largest covering around 8.9%. The sequencing sample was made of peripheral blood. Receptor source: a man in his thirties or forties with Graves' ophthalmopathy. The CDR3 runs from the conserved cysteine through the conserved F or W. The D gene is left open where the match is weak. Size is stated for part of the rows, as once, few or many counts, or as a class when the clone is expanded.

j_call v_call clone_size d_call cdr3_nt cdr3_aa
TRBJ1-5 TRBV28 . . TGTGCCAGCAGCCTCGGGACGGGTCTCGGCTATAGCAATCAGCCCCAGCATTTT CASSLGTGLGYSNQPQHF
TRBJ2-7 TRBV6-2/TRBV6-3 many TRBD1 TGTGCCACCGATCGATCGGGACAGAGCATCGAGCAGTACTTC CATDRSGQSIEQYF
TRBJ1-6 TRBV5-1 many TRBD1 TGCGCCAGCAGCCCTTCGACAGGGGAGTCACCCCTCCACTTT CASSPSTGESPLHF
TRBJ1-2 TRBV30 many TRBD1 TGTGCCTGGACCATACGGAACAGGGGCCCTAACTATGGCTACACCTTC CAWTIRNRGPNYGYTF
TRBJ1-2 TRBV20-1 few . TGCAGTGCTATCAACACAAACTATGGCTACACCTTC CSAINTNYGYTF
TRBJ2-7 TRBV25-1 . . TGTGCCAGCAGTCAACTCTTTATAGGGCGGTACGAGCAGTACTTC CASSQLFIGRYEQYF
TRBJ2-7 TRBV24-1 once . TGTGCCGTAATTACGGGCGGACCGGACGAGCAGTACTTC CAVITGGPDEQYF
TRBJ2-2 TRBV20-1 . TRBD2 TGCAGTGCGATAGCGGGGGTAAACACCGGGGAGCTGTTTTTT CSAIAGVNTGELFF
TRBJ1-1 TRBV6-2/TRBV6-3 . . TGTGCCAGCAGGGAGAGGGCTGAAGCTTTCTTT CASRERAEAFF
TRBJ1-1 TRBV20-1 many . TGCAGTGTTTCAAGGCGCATGAACACTGAAGCTTTCTTT CSVSRRMNTEAFF
TRBJ1-5 TRBV6-2/TRBV6-3 many . TGTGCCAGCAGTTACCGAATCGGGGCGTATGGTGGCCAGAGTCAGCCCCAGCATTTT CASSYRIGAYGGQSQPQHF
TRBJ2-7 TRBV28 many TRBD2 TGTGCCAGCAGAACCAGAGCGGGAGGGCCCTACGAGCAGTACTTC CASRTRAGGPYEQYF
TRBJ2-6 TRBV6-1 . . TGTGCCAGCAGGGACGGACCCTCTGGGGCCAACGTCCTGACTTTC CASRDGPSGANVLTF
TRBJ2-5 TRBV10-3 . TRBD1 TGTGCCATCAGTGATCGGGGGACAGGGGCAGTACAAGAGACCCAGTACTTC CAISDRGTGAVQETQYF
TRBJ1-5 TRBV19 . TRBD1 TGTGCCAGTAACGACCCCGACAGGGTTGTTGGGCCCCAGCATTTT CASNDPDRVVGPQHF
TRBJ1-1 TRBV2 . . TGTGCCAGCAGTGCGTGGGGCCTGAACACTGAAGCTTTCTTT CASSAWGLNTEAFF